Detailed here is one TCR beta chain. The antigen remains unidentified. The donors belonged to the approximately 120-subject validation cohort, separate from the approximately 700-subject first cohort. This sample is drawn from a study of cytomegalovirus exposure and HLA in healthy donors. Regarding the study as a whole: Three of the chains that were CMV-associated were confirmed in vitro to be specific for CMV antigens.

Profiled with immunoSEQ multiplex PCR; TCRdb holds only in-frame clones, not every one. The sample gives about 110,000 clones, roughly 90% of which show up once; 1.4% is in the top ten. Germline CDR1 and CDR2: SNHLY and FYNNEI. There are 14 residues in the CDR3. V was cut by 8 bases and J by 0 bases, with 13 bases left in between. Specimen: PBMCs. The source is a young woman in good health and CMV-seropositive. The chain joins TRBV2 to TRBJ2-5, with D perhaps matching TRBD2 (7 bases). The CDR3 protein is CASFGGAYQETQYF. In DNA form, the CDR3 reads TGTGCCAGCTTTGGGGGGGCGTACCAAGAGACCCAGTACTTC.